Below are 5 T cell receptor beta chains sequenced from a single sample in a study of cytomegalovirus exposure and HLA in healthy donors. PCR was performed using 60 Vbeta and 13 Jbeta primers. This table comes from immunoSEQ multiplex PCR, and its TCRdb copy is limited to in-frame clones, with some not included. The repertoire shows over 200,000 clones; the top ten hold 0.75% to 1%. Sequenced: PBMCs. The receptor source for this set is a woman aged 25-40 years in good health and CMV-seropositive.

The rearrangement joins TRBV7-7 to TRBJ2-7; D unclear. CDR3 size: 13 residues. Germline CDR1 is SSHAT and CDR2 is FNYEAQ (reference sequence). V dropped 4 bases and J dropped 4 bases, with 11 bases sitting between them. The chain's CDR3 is CASSSDRGYEQYF. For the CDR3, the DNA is TGTGCCAGCAGCTCCGACCGCGGTTACGAGCAGTACTTC.

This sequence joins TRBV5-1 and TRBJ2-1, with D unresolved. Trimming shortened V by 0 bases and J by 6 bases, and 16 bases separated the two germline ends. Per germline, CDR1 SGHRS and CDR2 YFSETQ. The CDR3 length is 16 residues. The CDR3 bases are TGCGCCAGCAGCTTGGCCCTTGCCAGATACCTCAATGAGCAGTTCTTC. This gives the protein CASSLALARYLNEQFF.

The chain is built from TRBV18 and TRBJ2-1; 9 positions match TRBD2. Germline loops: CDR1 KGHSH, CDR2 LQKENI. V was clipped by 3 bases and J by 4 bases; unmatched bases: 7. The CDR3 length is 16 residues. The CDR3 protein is CASSPSQTSGYNEQFF. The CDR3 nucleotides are TGTGCCAGCTCACCGAGCCAGACTAGCGGATACAATGAGCAGTTCTTC. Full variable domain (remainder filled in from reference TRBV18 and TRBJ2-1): NAGVMQNPRHLVRRRGQEARLRCSPMKGHSHVYWYRQLPEEGLKFMVYLQKENIIDESGMPKERFSAEFPKEGPSILRIQQVVRGDSAAYFCASSPSQTSGYNEQFFGPGTRLTVL.

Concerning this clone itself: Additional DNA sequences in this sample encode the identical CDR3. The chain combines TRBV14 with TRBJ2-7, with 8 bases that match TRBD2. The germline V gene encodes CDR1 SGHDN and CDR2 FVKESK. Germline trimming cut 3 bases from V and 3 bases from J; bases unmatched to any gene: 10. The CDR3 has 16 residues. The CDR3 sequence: CASSQLRSGGHYEQYF. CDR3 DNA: TGTGCCAGCAGCCAGCTCCGGAGCGGGGGACACTACGAGCAGTACTTC. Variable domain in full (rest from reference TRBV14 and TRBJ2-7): EAGVTQFPSHSVIEKGQTVTLRCDPISGHDNLYWYRRVMGKEIKFLLHFVKESKQDESGMPNNRFLAERTGGTYSTLKVQPAELEDSGVYFCASSQLRSGGHYEQYFGPGTRLTVT.

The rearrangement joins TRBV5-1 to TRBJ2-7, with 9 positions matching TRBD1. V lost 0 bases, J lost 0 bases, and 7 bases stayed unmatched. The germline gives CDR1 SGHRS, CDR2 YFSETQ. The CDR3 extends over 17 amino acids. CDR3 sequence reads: CASSLGWGTGYSYEQYF. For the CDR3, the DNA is TGCGCCAGCAGCTTGGGTTGGGGGACAGGGTACTCCTACGAGCAGTACTTC.